This record looks at one T cell receptor (beta chain) sequence and its context. Authors' processing steps: For nucleated cells, counts were estimated from reference gene primer amplification. TCRdb's table, derived via immunoSEQ multiplex PCR, lists solely in-frame clones and lacks some. The V and J calls and clone size were taken over from that table, and D and trimming were inferred from the DNA. The data hold 50,000 or so clones, with 77% observed a single time. This sample was taken from a study of blood T cell repertoires in COVID-19. Study-level information: Sites in the United States, Italy and Spain provided acute and convalescent COVID-19 samples. T cells, B-cell-depleted T cells, or PBMCs supplied cDNA or gDNA.

The receptor comes from a human donor with active or convalescent COVID-19. The donor label of this sample is uncertain. Sequences were obtained from peripheral blood.

CDR3 sequence: CSVERGNTGEQFF. CDR3 sequence (DNA): TGCAGCGTTGAGAGGGGTAATACAGGGGAGCAGTTCTTC. The rearrangement joins TRBV29-1 to TRBJ2-1; D perhaps matches TRBD1 (6 bases). This CDR3 is built from 13 residues. Trimming removed 3 bases at V and 10 bases at J, with 16 bases between. Germline V CDR1 and CDR2: SQVTM, ANQGSEA.